The 3 T cell receptor beta chains reported below all come from one sample, sequenced in a study of vaccination and CD4 T cells after COVID-19. Sequencing of cultured CD4+ T cell DNA used the Oncomine TCR Beta short-read assay. TCRdb reprocessed the PCR reads via MiXCR and lists one record per CDR3 protein. The data show approximately 25,000 distinct CDR3 sequences, about three fifths seen once. These receptors' targets are unknown. Stated treatment: approximately 9-day PBMC culture with coronavirus spike peptide pools or control peptides (ViraFEST assay). Material for sequencing was CD4+ T cells from blood, cultured in vitro. The receptors come from a human donor who had recovered from COVID-19.

The rearrangement joins TRBV30 to TRBJ1-2, with TRBD1 as a possible D gene (6 bases). The length of the CDR3 is 14 residues. CDR1 is GTSNPN and CDR2 is SVGIG in the germline V gene (reference sequence). Trimming stripped 2 bases from V and 8 bases from J, with 18 bases between. The CDR3 sequence is CAWSRQGRGDGYTF. The CDR3 nucleotides read TGTGCCTGGAGTCGCCAGGGGCGAGGAGACGGCTACACCTTC. The entire variable domain, with the rest obtained from reference TRBV30 and TRBJ1-2, is as follows: SQTIHQWPATLVQPVGSPLSLECTVEGTSNPNLYWYRQAAGRGLQLLFYSVGIGQISSEVPQNLSASRPQDRQFILSSKKLLLSDSGFYLCAWSRQGRGDGYTFGSGTRLTVV.

The chain is built from TRBV28 and TRBJ2-1; TRBD2 matches at 12 bases. J was trimmed by 7 bases and V by 5 bases; bases with no gene match: 9. The CDR3 has 16 residues. The germline V gene has CDR1 MDHEN and CDR2 SYDVKM. CDR3 sequence reads: CASSQRLAGDKNEQFF. For the CDR3, the DNA is TGTGCCAGCAGTCAGCGACTAGCGGGAGACAAAAATGAGCAGTTCTTC.

The chain joins TRBV12-3 or TRBV12-4 to TRBJ2-3; unclear D gene. The CDR3 consists of 15 residues. The V gene lost 5 bases and the J gene lost 4 bases, with 16 bases spanning the gap. The CDR3 loop is CASSAQKNSADTQYF. DNA for the CDR3: TGTGCCAGCAGTGCGCAAAAGAATTCGGCAGATACGCAGTATTTT.